This TCR beta chain was observed in a study of blood T cell repertoires in COVID-19. In the study overall: Whether acute or convalescent, the COVID-19 samples came from the United States, Italy and Spain. Sources were T cells, B-cell-depleted T cells, or PBMCs; the material itself was cDNA or gDNA.

Researchers sorted participants into cohorts using their self-reported clinical history. In Cohort 3, a recovered donor had either two negative PCRs, clearance, or symptom resolution. The CDR3 contains 15 residues. V gave up 4 bases and J gave up 5 bases; unmatched junction bases: 7. Germline-derived CDR1 and CDR2 are MNHNY and SVGAGI (reference sequence). Repertoires were generated with immunoSEQ multiplex PCR, while TCRdb's copy carries only in-frame clones and drops some. Here the sample spans 250,000 to 350,000 clones, 85% to 90% being singletons. This clone was detected a few times. The receptor comes from a woman in her late teens or twenties who had recovered from COVID-19. This chain uses TRBV6-6 with TRBJ1-2; 10 positions agree with TRBD1. The specimen was PBMCs or T cells enriched from blood (not recorded which). CDR3 in amino acids: CASSSQTGGRYGYTF. CDR3 sequence (DNA): TGTGCCAGCAGTTCACAGACAGGGGGCAGGTATGGCTACACCTTC.